This paragraph covers one T cell receptor (beta chain) sequence. The antigen remains undetermined. The record originates from a study of T cell responses to AZD1222 COVID-19 vaccine. Study results and limitations: Compared with day 0, the breadth and depth of the Spike-specific TCR repertoire rose significantly after two doses of AZD1222. Distributed over spike, vaccine-associated CD4 TCRs predominated at 160-218 and 743-854.

Some clones are missing from TCRdb's copy, which holds only in-frame ones; the method was immunoSEQ multiplex PCR. The repertoire holds around 140,000 clones, with about 82% as singletons. Germline V lookup: CDR1 SGHVS, CDR2 FNYEAQ. V trimming: 5 bases; J trimming: 3 bases; junction bases outside the gene matches: 4. The CDR3 extends over 16 amino acids. The input for sequencing was peripheral blood, taken 28 days after the second AZD1222 dose. This receptor was taken from an adult who received the AZD1222 COVID-19 vaccine. The chain has TRBV7-6 and TRBJ2-3, with 14 positions matching TRBD2. This chain's CDR3 is CASSHRLAGGTDTQYF. In DNA, the CDR3 is TGTGCCAGCAGCCACAGACTAGCGGGAGGGACAGATACGCAGTATTTT.